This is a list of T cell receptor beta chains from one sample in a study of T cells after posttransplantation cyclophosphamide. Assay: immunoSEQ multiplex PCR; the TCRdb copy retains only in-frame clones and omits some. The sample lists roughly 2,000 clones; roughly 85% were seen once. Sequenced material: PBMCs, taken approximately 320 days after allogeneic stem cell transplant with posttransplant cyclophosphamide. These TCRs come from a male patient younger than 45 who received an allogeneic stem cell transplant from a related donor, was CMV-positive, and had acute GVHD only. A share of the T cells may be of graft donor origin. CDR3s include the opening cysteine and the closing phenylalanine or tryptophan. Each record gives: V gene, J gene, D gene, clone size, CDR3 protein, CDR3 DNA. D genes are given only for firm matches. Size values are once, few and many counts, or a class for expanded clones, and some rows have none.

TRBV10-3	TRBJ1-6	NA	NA	CAISVGANSPLHF	TGTGCCATCAGTGTGGGGGCGAACTCACCCCTCCACTTT
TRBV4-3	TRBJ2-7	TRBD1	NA	CASSQDRQGSYEQYF	TGCGCCAGCAGCCAAGACCGACAGGGCTCCTACGAGCAGTACTTC
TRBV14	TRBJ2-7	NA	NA	CASSQDRGIEQYF	TGTGCCAGCAGCCAAGATCGGGGTATCGAGCAGTACTTC
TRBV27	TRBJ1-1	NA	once	CASGPQGTEAFF	TGTGCCAGCGGACCCCAGGGGACTGAAGCTTTCTTT
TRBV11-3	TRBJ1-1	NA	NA	CASSLEGTPNTEAFF	TGTGCCAGCAGCTTAGAGGGGACACCGAACACTGAAGCTTTCTTT
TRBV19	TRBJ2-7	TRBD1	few	CASSTRDRPYEQYF	TGTGCCAGTAGTACCCGGGACAGACCATACGAGCAGTACTTC
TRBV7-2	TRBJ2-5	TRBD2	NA	CASSLVRAGLRQETQYF	TGTGCCAGCAGCTTAGTGCGAGCGGGGCTACGGCAAGAGACCCAGTACTTC
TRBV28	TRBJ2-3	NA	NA	CASSSLASGDTQYF	TGTGCCAGCAGTTCCCTGGCTAGTGGGGATACGCAGTATTTT
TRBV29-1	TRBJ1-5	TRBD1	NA	CSVGGTGGQPQHF	TGCAGCGTTGGAGGGACAGGCGGTCAGCCCCAGCATTTT
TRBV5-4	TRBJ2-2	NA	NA	CASSPHTGFLSNTGELFF	TGTGCCAGCAGCCCTCATACAGGGTTCCTTTCGAACACCGGGGAGCTGTTTTTT
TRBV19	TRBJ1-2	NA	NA	CASNRKGVNYGYTF	TGTGCCAGTAACCGAAAGGGGGTTAACTATGGCTACACCTTC
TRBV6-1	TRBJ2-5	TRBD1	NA	CASSAGTALRETQYF	TGTGCCAGCAGTGCCGGGACAGCTCTCCGGGAGACCCAGTACTTC
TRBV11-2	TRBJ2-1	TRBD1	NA	CASSLSGQWNNEQFF	TGTGCCAGCAGCTTATCGGGACAGTGGAACAATGAGCAGTTCTTC
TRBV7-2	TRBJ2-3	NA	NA	CASSPPTGERDTQYF	TGTGCCAGCAGCCCACCGACGGGGGAGAGGGATACGCAGTATTTT
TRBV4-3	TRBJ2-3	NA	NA	CASSHLGADTQYF	TGCGCCAGCAGCCATTTGGGAGCAGATACGCAGTATTTT
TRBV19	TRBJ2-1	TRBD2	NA	CASRTSGGALRSSYNEQFF	TGTGCCAGTAGAACTAGCGGGGGGGCTTTAAGGAGCTCCTACAATGAGCAGTTCTTC
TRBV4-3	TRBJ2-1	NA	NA	CASSQDAGGVQNEQFF	TGCGCCAGCAGCCAAGATGCGGGCGGGGTTCAGAATGAGCAGTTCTTC
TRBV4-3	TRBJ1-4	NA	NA	CASSHGGRGEKLFF	TGCGCCAGCTCCCACGGGGGGCGCGGAGAAAAACTGTTTTTT